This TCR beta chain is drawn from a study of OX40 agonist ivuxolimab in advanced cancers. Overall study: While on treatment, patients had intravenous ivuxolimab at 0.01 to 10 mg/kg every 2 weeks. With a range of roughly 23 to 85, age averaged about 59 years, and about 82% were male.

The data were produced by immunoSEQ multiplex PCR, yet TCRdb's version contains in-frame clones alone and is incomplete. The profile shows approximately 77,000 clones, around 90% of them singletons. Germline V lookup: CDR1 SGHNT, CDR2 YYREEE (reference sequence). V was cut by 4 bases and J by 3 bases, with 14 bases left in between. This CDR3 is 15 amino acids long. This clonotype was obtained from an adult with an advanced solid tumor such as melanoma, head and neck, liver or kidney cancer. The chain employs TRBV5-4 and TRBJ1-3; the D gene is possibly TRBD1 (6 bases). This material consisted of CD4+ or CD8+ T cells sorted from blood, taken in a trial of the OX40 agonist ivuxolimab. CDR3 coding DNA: TGTGCCAGCAGCCCCGCCGGACAGAATGGAAACACCATATATTTT. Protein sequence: CASSPAGQNGNTIYF.